This section outlines one TCR beta chain sequence together with its context. Its cognate antigen has yet to be identified. No base quality information exists; no much larger clone differs at one position. The record originates from a study of T cells in localized non-small cell lung cancer (TCRdb year 2020). For context, the study as a whole: T cell repertoires of 236 early-stage NSCLC patients were analyzed, with tumors being compared against uninvolved tumor-adjacent lungs. The mean age of the NSCLC patients was roughly 70 years, with 120 to 150 men and 110 or so women. The cohort consisted of 200 to 250 treatment-naive NSCLC patients whose localized lung tumors had been resected.

Study-level results and caveats: Because multi-region tumor sequencing was not performed, intratumor heterogeneity could not be ruled out. Since the design was exploratory, TCR variables were selected using unadjusted p-values with no false-discovery rate correction. Longer overall survival was associated with higher T cell density in blood, whereas shorter survival was associated with higher clonality in adjacent lung. The highest T cell clonality was observed in uninvolved tumor-adjacent lung, where clonality exceeded that of tumor, suggesting that antigenic responses were more focused in uninvolved tumor-adjacent lung. A median of 57 of the top 100 tumor clones were detected in paired uninvolved adjacent lung, and under 30 of these tumor clones were also found among the top 100 clones of the paired uninvolved adjacent lung.

At diagnosis, peripheral blood, uninvolved tumor-adjacent lung and tumor were collected and stored as a combination of fresh-frozen and FFPE material. For TCR repertoire profiling, blood samples were analyzed as peripheral blood mononuclear cells. TCR beta CDR3 regions were sequenced from DNA using the immunoSEQ Assay. The published analysis was carried out like this. To compute T cell density, TCR beta template counts were normalized to usable DNA, which was estimated by amplifying housekeeping genes. Richness was estimated using the preseqR package, with extrapolation to 400,000 templates for PBMC samples and to 120,000 templates for tissue samples. Clonality was defined by subtracting Pielou's evenness from one. Tissue-enriched TCRs were identified by differential abundance testing using productive amino-acid clonotypes, minimum total count 5 and alpha 0.1. The Jaccard Index and the Morisita Overlap Index were used to quantify repertoire overlap between compartments. GLIPH grouped TCR beta CDR3s together with public tetramer-defined viral CDR3s, and a viral motif had to include at least three viral sequences and also show V-gene enrichment. The table was pulled from immuneACCESS by TCRdb, which kept in-frame rearrangements only. Such tables lose some clones; where checked, under half of the loss comes from unresolved V genes, and the rest has no known cause. D and trimming come from the DNA, and the V and J calls and clone size come from that table. Within this sample are around 15,000 clones, with around 84% of them counted one time only. The ten largest clonotypes hold about 24% of the sample.

This TCR came from a male donor at least 60 years old with stage I lung adenocarcinoma. Source: peripheral blood, taken before any cancer treatment.

CDR3 region: CASTLSGSYNEQFF. In nucleotide form, the sequence is TGTGCCAGCACCTTGAGTGGGTCTTACAATGAGCAGTTCTTC. The chain joins TRBV28 to TRBJ2-1; the D gene cannot be resolved reliably. CDR1 and CDR2 are drawn from the germline V gene: MDHEN, SYDVKM. V loses 7 bases, J loses 4 bases, and the germline ends lie 14 bases apart. The CDR3, cysteine through phenylalanine, is 14 amino acids long. The CDR3 DNA has 42 bases and is translated from base 1. Joined to the reference TRBV28 and TRBJ2-1 proteins, this CDR3 gives the full variable domain: DVKVTQSSRYLVKRTGEKVFLECVQDMDHENMFWYRQDPGLGLRLIYFSYDVKMKEKGDIPEGYSVSREKKERFSLILESASTNQTSMYLCASTLSGSYNEQFFGPGTRLTVL.